In its sample, the clone carrying this TCR beta chain was seen a few times. The data stem from a study of tumor-infiltrating lymphocytes in oesophageal squamous cell carcinoma. Germline CDR1 is WSHSY and CDR2 is SAAADI. The trim removed 8 bases at V and 5 bases at J, leaving 12 bases unmatched. The CDR3 has 16 amino acids. TCRdb reanalysed the PCR reads using MiXCR and keeps one entry per CDR3 protein. Here the sample spans over 10,000 distinct CDR3 sequences, 58% being singletons. Input material: esophageal tumor tissue. The receptor comes from a female donor with esophageal squamous cell carcinoma. The chain combines TRBV10-2 with TRBJ2-2; 9 bases are a match to TRBD2. Written as DNA, the CDR3 is TGCGCCAGCTTAGGACAACCGGGACTAGCAACCGGGGAGCTGTTTTTT. Encoded protein: CASLGQPGLATGELFF.